Presented here are 24 T cell receptor beta chains from one specimen sequenced in a study of T cell repertoires in cytomegalovirus infection (dated by TCRdb to between 2017 and 2020). The treatment or condition label, as the study defines it: in vitro stimulation with specific CMV peptide epitopes to enrich CMV-specific T cells. Sequencing instrument: Illumina HiSeq 1500. Clones were called with MiXCR by TCRdb after fastp trimmed the public reads at Q25, and only in-frame beta chains were retained. Under each unique CDR3 protein, matching rows form one entry showing the most common genes and DNA. This sample lists approximately 100,000 distinct CDR3 sequences; less than 55% were detected once. About two thirds of the sample rests with the top ten. No antigen has been identified for these receptors. Sequenced here: CD8+ T cells from cultured PBMCs, sampled from culture after CMV antigen stimulation. Receptors originate from a human donor in good health (CMV status not recorded). Some clones in this sample may be carry-over from other donors' samples.

This clonotype was detected only a few times. The chain carries TRBV7-6 and TRBJ2-3; D is ambiguous. CDR3 length equals 13 residues. V was shortened by 5 bases and J by 3 bases, with 9 bases between the two germline ends. Looked up from germline, CDR1 is SGHVS and CDR2 is FNYEAQ. The CDR3 loop is CASSPIQTDTQYF. In nucleotides, the CDR3 is TGTGCCAGCAGCCCAATTCAAACAGATACGCAGTATTTT.

V gene TRBV5-1 combines with J gene TRBJ2-7; D gene uncertain. Germline lookup yields CDR1 SGHRS and CDR2 YFSETQ. V lost 0 bases and J lost 3, with 7 bases in between. This CDR3 has 13 amino acids. The CDR3 region is CASSLDYDYEQYF. For the CDR3, the DNA is TGCGCCAGCAGCTTGGATTACGACTACGAGCAGTACTTC.

Only a few counts were recorded for this clonotype. The chain is built from TRBV5-4 and TRBJ1-2, with 9 bases aligning to TRBD1. The CDR3 sequence is 13 residues long. V lost 2 bases to trimming and J lost 8 bases; unmatched junction nucleotides: 4. CDR1 is SGHNT and CDR2 is YYREEE in the germline V gene (reference sequence). The CDR3 reads CASSFTGGQGYTF. The CDR3 DNA sequence: TGTGCCAGCAGCTTCACAGGGGGCCAAGGCTACACCTTC. The full variable domain, with the rest looked up from reference TRBV5-4 and TRBJ1-2, is ETGVTQSPTHLIKTRGQQVTLRCSSQSGHNTVSWYQQALGQGPQFIFQYYREEENGRGNFPPRFSGLQFPNYSSELNVNALELDDSALYLCASSFTGGQGYTFGSGTRLTVV.

The chain employs TRBV5-4 and TRBJ1-2; unclear D gene. Germline V CDR1 and CDR2: SGHNT, YYREEE (reference sequence). V lost 7 bases to trimming and J lost 4 bases, with 20 bases between them. The CDR3 loop spans 15 amino acids. The DNA of the CDR3 is TGTGCCAGCTCGAGACCGACGGATAGTATCTATGGCTACACCTTC. It is translated as CASSRPTDSIYGYTF.

The gene calls are TRBV6-6 and TRBJ2-7; TRBD2 agrees at 8 bases. The V and J ends lost 0 bases and 3 bases, in that order; junction bases with no gene match: 7. The V gene's germline CDR1 is MNHNY and CDR2 SVGAGI (reference sequence). This CDR3 region has 16 residues. The CDR3 sequence: CASSYSEAGGHYEQYF. CDR3 coding DNA: TGTGCCAGCAGTTACTCAGAGGCGGGGGGCCACTACGAGCAGTACTTC.

A few counts support this clonotype. The chain is built from TRBV6-1 and TRBJ2-3; maybe TRBD1 (5 bases). With 4 bases removed from V and 6 bases from J, the gap between germline ends came to 14 bases. The germline V gene encodes CDR1 MNHNS and CDR2 SASEGT. The CDR3 runs to 14 residues. The CDR3: CASSVGQRGDTQYF. CDR3 nucleotide sequence: TGTGCCAGCAGTGTTGGACAAAGGGGCGATACGCAGTATTTT.

The genes are TRBV2 and TRBJ1-3; tentatively, D is TRBD1 (5 bases). This CDR3 comprises 14 residues. Germline lookup yields CDR1 SNHLY and CDR2 FYNNEI. Trimming took 6 bases from V and 4 from J, leaving 13 bases between them. CDR3 sequence (DNA): TGTGCCAGCAGGCAGGGAGTCTCCGGAAACACCATATATTTT. Translated: CASRQGVSGNTIYF.

J is TRBJ2-3 and V is TRBV12-3 or TRBV12-4, with D perhaps matching TRBD1 (6 bases). V was pared by 5 bases and J by 1 base, with 16 bases between. The CDR3 consists of 16 residues. The CDR3 spells CASSVPHRDGTDTQYF. CDR3 in DNA: TGTGCCAGCAGTGTCCCACACAGGGATGGCACAGATACGCAGTATTTT.

This clonotype has just a few counts. The chain combines TRBV6-1 with TRBJ2-7, with 7 bases aligning to TRBD1. The germline V gene has CDR1 MNHNS and CDR2 SASEGT. There are 13 residues in the CDR3. With 3 bases clipped from V and 3 bases from J, the junction kept 2 bases outside the gene matches. CDR3 loop: CASSEGQNYEQYF. The CDR3 DNA is TGTGCCAGCAGTGAGGGACAGAACTACGAGCAGTACTTC.

This clonotype was counted at least ten times. V gene TRBV7-6 combines with J gene TRBJ1-4, with D perhaps matching TRBD1 (5 bases). CDR1 and CDR2 (germline): SGHVS, FNYEAQ. This CDR3 spans 18 amino acids. Trimming removed 5 bases at V and 7 bases at J, with 26 bases between. The CDR3 DNA reads TGTGCCAGCAGCCTCAATCCATCAGGGTCAGGGCTTTTTGAAAAACTGTTTTTT. It translates to CASSLNPSGSGLFEKLFF.

This clonotype has only one observation. The chain carries TRBV20-1 and TRBJ1-2; D is undetermined. Germline V lookup: CDR1 DFQATT, CDR2 SNEGSKA (reference sequence). This CDR3 spans 16 amino acids. V was pared by 0 bases and J by 3 bases, with 17 bases between. The chain's CDR3 is CSARESPRTADYGYTF. The DNA of the CDR3 is TGCAGTGCTAGAGAATCCCCGCGGACGGCGGACTATGGCTACACCTTC.

A few counts support this clonotype. The gene calls are TRBV7-6 and TRBJ2-7; TRBD1 aligns across 8 bases. The CDR3 runs to 14 residues. V dropped 4 bases and J dropped 1; count of bases not matched to a gene: 3. Germline V gives CDR1 SGHVS, CDR2 FNYEAQ. CDR3 in DNA: TGTGCCAGCAGCTACAGGGGGACGTCCTACGAGCAGTACTTC. This encodes CASSYRGTSYEQYF.

The table lists this clonotype with a count of one. The chain employs TRBV27 and TRBJ2-1, with a tentative D call TRBD2 (5 bases). The germline V gene has CDR1 MNHEY and CDR2 SMNVEV (reference sequence). Trimming pared 0 bases from V and 7 bases from J, leaving 7 bases between. CDR3 size: 13 residues. The CDR3 bases are TGTGCCAGCAGTTTATCCCGGACTAATGAGCAGTTCTTC. Protein product: CASSLSRTNEQFF.

V usage is TRBV29-1 and J usage is TRBJ1-1, with D unclear. The germline gives CDR1 SQVTM, CDR2 ANQGSEA. This CDR3 has 11 residues. V lost 4 bases, J lost 2 bases, and 5 bases lay in between. Here the CDR3 DNA reads TGCAGCGTTGTTTCCAACACTGAAGCTTTCTTT. Translating gives CSVVSNTEAFF.

This rearrangement joins TRBV6-6 to TRBJ1-6; 8 nucleotides line up with TRBD1. V gave up 2 bases and J gave up 10 bases; unmatched junction bases: 4. This CDR3 has 14 residues. Germline lookup yields CDR1 MNHNY and CDR2 SVGAGI (reference sequence). The CDR3 DNA reads as TGTGCCAGCAGTTACCGGACAGGGCTATCACCCCTCCACTTT. Protein: CASSYRTGLSPLHF.

The chain links TRBV28 to TRBJ1-1; D gene unclear. CDR3 length equals 16 residues. The germline V gene encodes CDR1 MDHEN and CDR2 SYDVKM. Trimming removed 3 bases at V and 0 bases at J, with 14 bases between. CDR3 sequence (DNA): TGTGCCAGCAGTTTCCTGGGGTCGGGGTTGAACACTGAAGCTTTCTTT. Protein sequence: CASSFLGSGLNTEAFF.

This clonotype has at least ten counts. The rearrangement joins TRBV28 to TRBJ2-1, with 11 bases that match TRBD2. V trimming: 3 bases; J trimming: 8 bases; junction bases outside the gene matches: 9. The CDR3 consists of 16 residues. Germline V gives CDR1 MDHEN, CDR2 SYDVKM. CDR3 coding DNA: TGTGCCAGCAGTTTTGTTATTAGCGGGGGGGCCGATGAGCAGTTCTTC. This sequence encodes CASSFVISGGADEQFF.

This clonotype was observed a handful of times. This sequence joins TRBV7-8 and TRBJ2-1; D might be TRBD1 or TRBD2, each matching 5 bases. Trimming cost V 4 bases and J 3 bases, with 16 bases left between them. CDR1 and CDR2 from the germline V gene are SGHVS and FQNEAQ. The CDR3 covers 16 residues. The CDR3 bases are TGTGCCAGCAGCTCCCGGGACCCACGTGACTACAATGAGCAGTTCTTC. It yields the protein CASSSRDPRDYNEQFF.

This clonotype was counted once. The V and J genes are TRBV7-2 and TRBJ2-5; 11 bases are shared with TRBD2. Germline V CDR1 and CDR2: SGHTA, FQGNSA. The CDR3 is made up of 15 amino acids. Trimming at V came to 5 bases and at J to 2 bases, leaving 4 bases not matched to a gene. CDR3 amino acids: CASSVRLAGQETQYF. CDR3 nucleotides: TGTGCCAGCAGCGTTAGACTAGCGGGGCAAGAGACCCAGTACTTC.

This clonotype came up a few times. The chain is built from TRBV12-3 or TRBV12-4 and TRBJ2-1; D is unresolved. The CDR3 extends over 13 amino acids. Trimming left V 7 bases short and J 3 bases short, with 10 bases between. The CDR3: CASTIGVYNEQFF. CDR3 nucleotides: TGTGCCAGCACCATTGGGGTCTACAATGAGCAGTTCTTC.

Worth noting for this clonotype: It may be a read error: a sequence one base away is much more abundant. The J gene is TRBJ2-1, the V gene TRBV12-3 or TRBV12-4, with 10 bases matching TRBD1. The CDR3 contains 14 residues. Trimming cost V 5 bases and J 4 bases; bases outside gene matches: 2. CDR3 in DNA: TGTGCCAGCAGTCCGGGACAGGGGTACAATGAGCAGTTCTTC. Encoded protein: CASSPGQGYNEQFF.

The CDR3 spells CASSEPSSGPSNEQFF. CDR3 DNA: TGTGCCAGCAGTGAACCCTCTAGCGGGCCCTCGAATGAGCAGTTCTTC. The chain recombines TRBV27 with TRBJ2-1, with 8 bases that match TRBD2. Germline V gene sequence: CDR1 MNHEY, CDR2 SMNVEV (reference sequence). V lost 5 bases, J lost 7 bases, and 13 bases stayed unmatched. The CDR3 sequence is 16 residues long.

This clonotype occurred many times. The chain has TRBV6-5 and TRBJ1-1; D gene ambiguous. This CDR3 spans 14 amino acids. Germline loops: CDR1 MNHEY, CDR2 SVGAGI. Trimming removed 0 bases at V and 1 base at J, with 6 bases between. CDR3 coding DNA: TGTGCCAGCAGTTACTCCCACGGGAACACTGAAGCTTTCTTT. Translation: CASSYSHGNTEAFF.

The chain recombines TRBV2 with TRBJ2-3, with TRBD2 matching over 10 bases. The CDR3 extends over 16 amino acids. CDR1 and CDR2 (germline): SNHLY, FYNNEI. J was trimmed by 4 bases and V by 2 bases; bases with no gene match: 6. DNA of the CDR3: TGTGCCAGCAGTGAATGGCTAGCGGGGGAGGCAGATACGCAGTATTTT. Protein product: CASSEWLAGEADTQYF. Based on the CDR3 plus reference TRBV2 and TRBJ2-3, the full variable domain is EPEVTQTPSHQVTQMGQEVILRCVPISNHLYFYWYRQILGQKVEFLVSFYNNEISEKSEIFDDQFSVERPDGSNFTLKIRSTKLEDSAMYFCASSEWLAGEADTQYFGPGTRLTVL.